A single sample gave rise to the 3 T cell receptor beta chains below, sequenced in a study of T-cell reconstitution after alpha-beta-depleted transplantation in children. Unique molecular identifiers were built into the TCRbeta library. TCRdb re-analysed the PCR reads in MiXCR, keeping a single row per CDR3 protein. The sample records about 70,000 distinct CDR3 sequences, about a tenth being singletons. The source material was PBMCs, sampled before TCRalphabeta/CD19-depleted stem cell transplant. The receptors were gathered from a boy aged 5 to 17 with acute myeloid leukemia, due to receive a stem cell transplant.

This clonotype was seen ten or more times. J is TRBJ2-1 and V is TRBV20-1; D is possibly TRBD2 (5 bases). Germline V lookup: CDR1 DFQATT, CDR2 SNEGSKA (reference sequence). The CDR3 totals 14 residues. Deletions cut 2 bases from V and 4 bases from J, with 12 bases between. CDR3 region: CSARRRATYNEQFF. The CDR3 nucleotides read TGCAGTGCTAGACGGCGGGCCACTTACAATGAGCAGTTCTTC.

At least ten counts were recorded for this clonotype. The chain is built from TRBV4-2 and TRBJ1-2, with D uncertain. Germline lookup yields CDR1 LGHNA and CDR2 YNFKEQ. Trimming took off 0 bases at V and 2 bases at J, with 13 bases between the two ends. The length of the CDR3 is 16 residues. Written as DNA, the CDR3 is TGTGCCAGCAGCCAAGATACCCCCGGGTTCAACTATGGCTACACCTTC. It codes for CASSQDTPGFNYGYTF.

This clonotype was counted at least ten times. V gene TRBV11-2 combines with J gene TRBJ1-2; D is ambiguous. The CDR3 covers 14 residues. V lost 5 bases to trimming and J lost 7 bases, with 17 bases between them. The germline CDR1 and CDR2 sequences are SGHAT and FQNNGV. The CDR3 nucleotides read TGTGCCAGCAGCCCCCAGCCGGGTGGTGGTGGCTACACCTTC. This encodes CASSPQPGGGGYTF.